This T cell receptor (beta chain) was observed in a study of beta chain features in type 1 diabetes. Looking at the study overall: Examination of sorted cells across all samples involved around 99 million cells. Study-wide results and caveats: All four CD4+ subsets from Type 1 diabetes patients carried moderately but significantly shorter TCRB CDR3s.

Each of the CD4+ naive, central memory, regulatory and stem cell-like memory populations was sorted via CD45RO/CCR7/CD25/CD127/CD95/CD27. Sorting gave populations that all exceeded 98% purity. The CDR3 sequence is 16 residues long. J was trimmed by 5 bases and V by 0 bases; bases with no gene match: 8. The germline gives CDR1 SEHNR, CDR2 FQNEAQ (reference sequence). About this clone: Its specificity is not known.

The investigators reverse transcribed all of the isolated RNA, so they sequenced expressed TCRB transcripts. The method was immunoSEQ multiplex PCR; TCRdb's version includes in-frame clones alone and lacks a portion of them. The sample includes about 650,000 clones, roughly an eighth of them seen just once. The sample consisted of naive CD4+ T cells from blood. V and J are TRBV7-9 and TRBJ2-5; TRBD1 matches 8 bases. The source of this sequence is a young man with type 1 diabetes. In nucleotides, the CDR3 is TGTGCCAGCAGCTTAGCATTGGGAGGACAGGGCGAGACCCAGTACTTC. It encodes CASSLALGGQGETQYF. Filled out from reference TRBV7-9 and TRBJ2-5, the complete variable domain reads DTGVSQNPRHKITKRGQNVTFRCDPISEHNRLYWYRQTLGQGPEFLTYFQNEAQLEKSRLLSDRFSAERPKGSFSTLEIQRTEQGDSAMYLCASSLALGGQGETQYFGPGTRLLVL.